The sequence of this TCR beta chain was determined in a study of blood T cell repertoires in COVID-19. Study overall: Sample material is recorded as cDNA or gDNA derived from T cells, B-cell-depleted T cells, or PBMCs.

Per the original data handling: Reference gene primer amplification gave nucleated cell count estimates. Using immunoSEQ multiplex PCR, the repertoire was profiled, and TCRdb retains in-frame clones only, with some absent. V and J calls and clone size follow that table, whereas D and trimming were derived from the DNA. The table includes a few hundred thousand clones, 82% detected once. Germline V gene lookup returns CDR1 MNHNY and CDR2 SVGAGI (reference sequence). The CDR3 covers 15 residues. V dropped 4 bases and J dropped 7; count of bases not matched to a gene: 13. Sequencing used peripheral blood. The V gene is TRBV6-6, the J gene TRBJ2-7, with TRBD1 matching over 7 bases. The sequence came from a woman aged 18-29 years with acute or convalescent COVID-19. As DNA, the CDR3 is TGTGCCAGCAGTTTTCCACGAGACAGGGAGAGAGAGCAGTACTTC. This sequence encodes CASSFPRDREREQYF.